The present TCR beta chain was sequenced within a study of cytomegalovirus exposure and HLA in healthy donors. Study information: Early on, a data release was issued that held 80 million or so unique TCRs from HLA-typed donors. Most genotyped donors, 75% to 85% of 350 to 500, had Caucasian-associated genetic ancestry. Whole-study results and caveats: The authors listed roughly 150 TCR beta chains as cytomegalovirus-associated. In all likelihood, a cluster of highly shared sequence variants was a sequencing artifact.

This clone was recorded only once. Its antigen is still unknown. 13 Jbeta primers and 60 Vbeta primers were used for the PCR. Only in-frame clones appear in the TCRdb table, and some are missing; sequencing was by immunoSEQ multiplex PCR. There are fewer than 120,000 clones in the sample; around 88% occur only once, and less than 2% lies in the top ten. Trimming removed 6 bases at V and 2 bases at J, with 17 bases between. CDR1 SNHLY and CDR2 FYNNEI come from the germline V gene. The CDR3 length is 16 residues. This chain links TRBV2 with TRBJ1-5, with D tentatively TRBD1 (6 bases). The specimen was PBMCs. The TCR sequence derives from a middle-aged man in good health and CMV-seronegative. CDR3 protein: CASSQGKGNGNQPQHF. The CDR3 DNA follows: TGTGCCAGCAGCCAGGGGAAAGGTAATGGCAATCAGCCCCAGCATTTT.